This T cell receptor beta chain was retrieved from a study of T cells in Graves' hyperthyroidism and ophthalmopathy. Deletions cut 5 bases from V and 4 bases from J, with 17 bases between. Germline V CDR1 and CDR2: SGHVS, FQNEAQ. The CDR3 consists of 15 residues. There were TCR beta CDR3 regions amplified from RNA transcripts. The TCR CDR3 first-round RT-PCR relied on the HTBI primer set. From the multiplex PCR reads, TCRdb called clonotypes with MiXCR, one entry per CDR3 protein. The sample has more than 500,000 distinct CDR3 sequences; around 15% are singletons. This clonotype was detected many times.

Material: blood. This clonotype originated in a middle-aged woman with Graves' ophthalmopathy. The chain joins TRBV7-8 to TRBJ1-2, with D perhaps matching TRBD1 (5 bases). Written as DNA, the CDR3 is TGTGCCAGCAGCGCCTTTATACAGGTGGGCTATGGCTACACCTTC. As protein: CASSAFIQVGYGYTF.